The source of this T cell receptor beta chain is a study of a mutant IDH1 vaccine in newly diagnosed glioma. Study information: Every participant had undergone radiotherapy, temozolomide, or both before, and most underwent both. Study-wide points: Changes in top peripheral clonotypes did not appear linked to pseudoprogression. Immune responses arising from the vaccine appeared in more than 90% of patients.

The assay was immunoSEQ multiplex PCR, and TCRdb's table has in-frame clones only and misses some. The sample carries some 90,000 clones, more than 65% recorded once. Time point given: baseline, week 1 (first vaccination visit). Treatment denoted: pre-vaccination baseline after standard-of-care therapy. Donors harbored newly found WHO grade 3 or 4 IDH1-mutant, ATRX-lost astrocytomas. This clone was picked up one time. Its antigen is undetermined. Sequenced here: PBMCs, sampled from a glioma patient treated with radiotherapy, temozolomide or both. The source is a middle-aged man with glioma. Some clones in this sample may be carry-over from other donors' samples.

CDR3 nucleotides: TGCGCCAGCAGCTTGTCCGTTAGCGGGGGCCCCACAGATACGCAGTATTTT. Protein: CASSLSVSGGPTDTQYF. The chain is built from TRBV5-1 and TRBJ2-3, with 9 positions matching TRBD2. The length of the CDR3 is 17 residues. V lost 1 base, J lost 2 bases, and 8 bases stayed unmatched. The germline V gene has CDR1 SGHRS and CDR2 YFSETQ.